These 26 T cell receptor beta chains came from one sample sequenced in a study of blood T cells in healthy people across ages (dated by TCRdb to the mid-2010s). Library preparation was by 5' RACE. Sequencing used an Illumina HiSeq 2500. A second PCR of about 7 to 12 cycles was run with a J-beta primer mix and a sample-barcoded 5' primer. Starting from the raw public reads, TCRdb applied fastp trimming at Q25, assembled clones with MiXCR and retained in-frame beta chains. CDR3 protein sequences are deduplicated, and each keeps its most common genes and DNA. The sample yields approximately 960,000 distinct CDR3 sequences; almost 30% were counted once. The ten top clones hold 10% of the sample. This same sample was also taken into another study, of T cells of mothers and their children.

The sample consisted of blood. The receptors here all came from a middle-aged woman in good health.

This rearrangement joins TRBV20-1 to TRBJ1-1; D is perhaps TRBD1 (6 bases). The V end was cut by 6 bases, the J end by 10 bases, with 21 bases between. Germline V CDR1 and CDR2: DFQATT, SNEGSKA (reference sequence). The CDR3 consists of 13 residues. This CDR3 reads CSALGLGGAGAFF. CDR3 DNA: TGCAGTGCACTAGGATTGGGGGGCGCTGGAGCTTTCTTT.

In regard to this clonotype: At one of its ends the junction is not consistent with the germline gene, which may arise from a read error. V is TRBV24-1 and J is TRBJ2-1; TRBD2 agrees at 8 bases. The germline V gene encodes CDR1 KGHDR and CDR2 SFDVKD. The CDR3 is made up of 16 amino acids. CDR3 sequence reads: CATSDRTSGPYNEQFF. CDR3 sequence (DNA): TGCGCCACCAGTGATCGTACTAGCGGACCCTACAATGAGCAGTTCTTC.

Only a few counts were recorded for this clonotype. The V gene is TRBV7-2, the J gene TRBJ1-5; D gene unclear. The CDR3 is 15 amino acids. Germline CDR1 SGHTA, CDR2 FQGNSA. Trimming removed 1 base at V and 0 bases at J, with 7 bases between. For the CDR3, the DNA is TGTGCCAGCAGCTTAGTCACATATAGCAATCAGCCCCAGCATTTT. It specifies CASSLVTYSNQPQHF.

The rearrangement uses TRBV18 and TRBJ2-1; possible D gene TRBD1, 6 bases. This CDR3 is built from 15 residues. Between the trimmed V and J ends, which lost 3 bases and 13 bases, there was a span of 22 bases. Germline V gene lookup returns CDR1 KGHSH and CDR2 LQKENI. The CDR3 spells CASSPRTGKGETQFF. Written as DNA, the CDR3 is TGTGCCAGCTCACCCCGTACAGGGAAGGGAGAGACCCAGTTCTTC. Drawing the rest from reference TRBV18 and TRBJ2-1, the complete variable domain is NAGVMQNPRHLVRRRGQEARLRCSPMKGHSHVYWYRQLPEEGLKFMVYLQKENIIDESGMPKERFSAEFPKEGPSILRIQQVVRGDSAAYFCASSPRTGKGETQFFGPGTRLTVL.

This chain's CDR3 is CSDWTGVGEAFF. The CDR3, as DNA: TGCAGCGACTGGACAGGGGTGGGTGAAGCTTTCTTT. This sequence joins TRBV29-1 and TRBJ1-1; 9 bases fit TRBD1. Germline assignment: CDR1 SQVTM and CDR2 ANQGSEA. Trimming at V came to 7 bases and at J to 7 bases, leaving 7 bases not matched to a gene. CDR3 length: 12 amino acids.

The table lists this clonotype with a few counts. The chain carries TRBV20-1 and TRBJ2-3; D is undetermined. The CDR3 loop spans 10 amino acids. Germline assignment: CDR1 DFQATT and CDR2 SNEGSKA (reference sequence). V gave up 7 bases and J gave up 4 bases, with 6 bases separating them. The CDR3 reads CSGVPDTQYF. Here the CDR3 DNA reads TGCAGTGGAGTCCCAGATACGCAGTATTTT.

Remarks on this clonotype: Just one base apart from a much larger clone, this may be a read error. This chain joins TRBV4-1 and TRBJ2-5; TRBD1 aligns across 7 bases. The DNA end is more similar to TRBJ2-7, so the J call may be wrong. This CDR3 spans 15 amino acids. CDR1 MGHRA and CDR2 YSYEKL come from the germline V gene. This chain's CDR3 is CASSQVSEGAFEQYF. CDR3 nucleotide sequence: TGCGCCAGCAGCCAAGTGAGCGAGGGGGCGTTCGAGCAGTACTTC.

This clonotype appeared a few times. This chain joins TRBV5-4 and TRBJ2-7; TRBD1 aligns across 8 bases. The CDR3 extends over 15 amino acids. With V trimmed by 1 base and J by 5 bases, 8 bases remained unmatched. The germline V gene has CDR1 SGHNT and CDR2 YYREEE (reference sequence). The CDR3 nucleotides read TGTGCCAGCAGCTTGCCGGGGGACAGGCTCAACGAGCAGTACTTC. Amino acids: CASSLPGDRLNEQYF.

J is TRBJ1-5 and V is TRBV24-1, with D possibly being TRBD1 (6 bases). Germline CDR1 reads KGHDR; CDR2 reads SFDVKD. The CDR3 covers 13 residues. Trimming left V 5 bases short and J 7 bases short, with 11 bases between. CDR3 nucleotide sequence: TGTGCCACCAGTGGGGGGCAGGGCCAGCCCCAGCATTTT. This translates into CATSGGQGQPQHF.

This sequence joins TRBV20-1 and TRBJ1-1, with a weak D call TRBD1 (5 bases). Per germline, CDR1 DFQATT and CDR2 SNEGSKA (reference sequence). The V and J ends lost 4 bases and 1 base respectively, with 10 bases between them. The CDR3 is 13 amino acids. CDR3 bases: TGCAGTGCTACCCAGGGAGGGAACACTGAAGCTTTCTTT. This codes for CSATQGGNTEAFF.

V and J are TRBV28 and TRBJ2-2; D is unclear. Trimming removed 2 bases from V and 0 bases from J, with 7 bases in between. The CDR3 extends over 15 amino acids. From germline, CDR1 is MDHEN and CDR2 SYDVKM. The CDR3 sequence is CASSLETANTGELFF. CDR3 in DNA: TGTGCCAGCAGTTTAGAGACGGCGAACACCGGGGAGCTGTTTTTT.

The genes are TRBV7-2 and TRBJ2-1; 7 positions agree with TRBD2. This CDR3 is 16 amino acids long. Per germline, CDR1 SGHTA and CDR2 FQGNSA. J gave up 0 bases and V 2 bases, and 4 bases lay outside the gene matches. The CDR3 nucleotides read TGTGCCAGCAGCTTATGGAGCGGGGCCTCCTACAATGAGCAGTTCTTC. Protein: CASSLWSGASYNEQFF.

The chain is built from TRBV9 and TRBJ1-2, with 8 positions matching TRBD1. This CDR3 spans 16 amino acids. V was clipped by 4 bases and J by 8 bases; unmatched bases: 16. Germline-derived CDR1 and CDR2 are SGDLS and YYNGEE. The chain's CDR3 is CASSQEPADRVYGYTF. CDR3 in DNA: TGTGCCAGCAGCCAAGAACCAGCGGACAGGGTTTACGGCTACACCTTC.

This clonotype has a handful of counts. This chain connects TRBV27 to TRBJ1-6; 10 nucleotides agree with TRBD1. The CDR3 totals 13 residues. With V trimmed by 10 bases and J by 6 bases, 3 bases remained unmatched. Germline lookup yields CDR1 MNHEY and CDR2 SMNVEV (reference sequence). CDR3 in DNA: TGTGCCATCGGGACAGGGGTTAATTCACCCCTCCACTTT. Amino acids: CAIGTGVNSPLHF.

This clonotype was found many times. J is TRBJ2-5 and V is TRBV5-5; TRBD1 aligns across 11 bases. The CDR3 loop spans 14 amino acids. Trimming at V came to 3 bases and at J to 5 bases, leaving 3 bases not matched to a gene. Per germline, CDR1 SGHKS and CDR2 YYEKEE (reference sequence). In nucleotides, the CDR3 is TGTGCCAGCAGCTGGACAGGGGGCTCGGAGACCCAGTACTTC. As protein: CASSWTGGSETQYF.

This clonotype was observed a few times. The chain uses TRBV20-1 and TRBJ1-2, with unresolved D. Trimming pared 8 bases from V and 4 bases from J, leaving 8 bases between. This CDR3 is built from 10 residues. CDR1 is DFQATT, CDR2 SNEGSKA, per germline (reference sequence). CDR3 nucleotide sequence: TGCAGTCCCCGGGCCTATGGCTACACCTTC. Residues: CSPRAYGYTF.

This clonotype was detected many times. The V and J genes are TRBV12-3 or TRBV12-4 and TRBJ1-2, with 11 positions matching TRBD1. Trimming took 10 bases from V and 8 from J; bases not matched to a gene: 12. CDR3 size: 14 residues. The CDR3 spells CATAPGQGVFGYTF. CDR3 nucleotides: TGTGCCACCGCCCCGGGACAGGGGGTATTCGGCTACACCTTC.

This clonotype was seen a handful of times. The chain couples TRBV6-5 to TRBJ2-3, with D perhaps assigned TRBD1 or TRBD2 (5 bases each). The CDR3 runs 13 residues. The germline V gene encodes CDR1 MNHEY and CDR2 SVGAGI. V dropped 11 bases and J dropped 4 bases, with 16 bases sitting between them. Written as DNA, the CDR3 is TGTGCCGCGAGAGGGGCAGCGTCAGATACGCAGTATTTT. Translation: CAARGAASDTQYF.

Remarks on this clonotype: Possible read error: a much larger clone is one base away. The chain joins TRBV29-1 to TRBJ2-7; 10 bases agree with TRBD1. The CDR3 is 13 amino acids. The V gene's germline CDR1 is SQVTM and CDR2 ANQGSEA. Losses at the gene ends were 5 bases for V and 3 bases for J; bases not matched to a gene: 4. The CDR3 here is CSVRTGGFYEQYF. For the CDR3, the DNA is TGCAGCGTTAGGACAGGGGGATTCTACGAGCAGTACTTC.

Regarding this clonotype: A much bigger clone sits one base away, suggesting this may be a read error. V gene TRBV7-9 combines with J gene TRBJ2-1; 7 bases are a match to TRBD1. Germline CDR1 SEHNR, CDR2 FQNEAQ (reference sequence). Trimming removed 5 bases from V and 10 bases from J; junction bases left unmatched: 14. The CDR3 loop spans 15 amino acids. The DNA of the CDR3 is TGTGCCAGCAGCGTTCGGGACAGTTACTCCTACGAGCAGTTCTTC. Residues: CASSVRDSYSYEQFF.

This clonotype was found a few times. The CDR3 loop reads CASSQDLAARNPETQYF. CDR3 in DNA: TGTGCCAGCAGCCAAGACCTAGCGGCCAGGAATCCGGAGACCCAGTACTTC. The chain has TRBV3-1 and TRBJ2-5; 7 bases match TRBD2. The junction had 12 bases not matched to a gene; V was cut back by 0 bases and J by 5 bases. This CDR3 region has 17 residues. The germline gives CDR1 LGHDT, CDR2 YNNKEL (reference sequence).

The chain couples TRBV4-1 to TRBJ1-1; D is unclear. This CDR3 contains 13 residues. Germline CDR1 reads MGHRA; CDR2 reads YSYEKL. Trimming took off 3 bases at V and 6 bases at J, with 11 bases between the two ends. DNA of the CDR3: TGCGCCAGCAGCCACCCTTGGGCGGCTGAAGCTTTCTTT. Translating it yields CASSHPWAAEAFF.

This clonotype was detected only a few times. The rearrangement uses TRBV12-3 or TRBV12-4 and TRBJ1-2; D is unresolved. This CDR3 is built from 13 residues. V gave up 6 bases and J gave up 9 bases, with 17 bases separating them. CDR3 nucleotide sequence: TGTGCCAGCAGACCCCGGACGGGTGGCAGCTACACCTTC. This codes for CASRPRTGGSYTF.

There are a few counts of this clonotype. The V gene is TRBV18, the J gene TRBJ2-3; no reliable D call. Per germline, CDR1 KGHSH and CDR2 LQKENI. Trimming took 2 bases from V and 5 from J, leaving 5 bases between them. The CDR3 has 12 amino acids. CDR3 region: CASSPMGDTQYF. CDR3 nucleotide sequence: TGTGCCAGCTCACCAATGGGAGATACGCAGTATTTT.

Concerning this clonotype: A much larger clone lies a single base off, so this may be a read error. The V gene is TRBV7-6, the J gene TRBJ2-7, with 9 bases lining up with TRBD1. From germline, CDR1 is SGHVS and CDR2 FNYEAQ. V lost 5 bases to trimming and J lost 1 base; unmatched junction nucleotides: 9. The CDR3 length is 16 residues. CDR3 in DNA: TGTGCCAGCAGCCCCGGGGGACAGGGCTCATCCTACGAGCAGTACTTC. It is translated as CASSPGGQGSSYEQYF.

On this clonotype itself: This may be a read error, as it is one base from a much larger clone. The chain recombines TRBV9 with TRBJ2-7; 8 bases align to TRBD2. This CDR3 contains 15 residues. Germline V gene data show CDR1 as SGDLS and CDR2 as YYNGEE. This chain's CDR3 is CASSGPNGGAGERYF. Written as DNA, the CDR3 is TGTGCCAGCAGCGGGCCTAACGGGGGGGCTGGAGAGCGGTACTTC.